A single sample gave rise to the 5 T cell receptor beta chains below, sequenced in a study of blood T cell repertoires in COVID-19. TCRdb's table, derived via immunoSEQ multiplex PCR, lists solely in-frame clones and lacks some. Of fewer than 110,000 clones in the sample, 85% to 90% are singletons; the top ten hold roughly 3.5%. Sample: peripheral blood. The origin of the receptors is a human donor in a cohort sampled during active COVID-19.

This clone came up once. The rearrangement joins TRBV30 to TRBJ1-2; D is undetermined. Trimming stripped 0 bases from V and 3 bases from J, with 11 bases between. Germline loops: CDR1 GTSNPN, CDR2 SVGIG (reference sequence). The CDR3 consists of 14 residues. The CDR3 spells CAWSVGVGDYGYTF. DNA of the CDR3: TGTGCCTGGAGTGTCGGGGTGGGAGACTATGGCTACACCTTC.

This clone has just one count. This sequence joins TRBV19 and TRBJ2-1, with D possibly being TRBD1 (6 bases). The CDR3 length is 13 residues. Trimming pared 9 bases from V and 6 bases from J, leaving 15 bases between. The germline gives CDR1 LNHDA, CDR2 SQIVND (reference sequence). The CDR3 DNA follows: TGTGCCAGCTCCGGGTGGGGGCGCAATGAGCAGTTCTTC. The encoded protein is CASSGWGRNEQFF.

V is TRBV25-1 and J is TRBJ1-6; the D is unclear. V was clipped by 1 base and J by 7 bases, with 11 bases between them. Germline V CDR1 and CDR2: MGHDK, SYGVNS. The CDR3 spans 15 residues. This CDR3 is CASSEFGVVNSPLHF. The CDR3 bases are TGTGCCAGCAGTGAATTCGGGGTGGTCAATTCACCCCTCCACTTT.

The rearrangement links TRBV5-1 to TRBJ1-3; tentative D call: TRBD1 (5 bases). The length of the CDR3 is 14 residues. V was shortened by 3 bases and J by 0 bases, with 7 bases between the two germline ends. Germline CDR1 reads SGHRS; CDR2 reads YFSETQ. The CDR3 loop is CASSSQGSGNTIYF. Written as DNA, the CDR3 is TGCGCCAGCAGCTCCCAGGGCTCTGGAAACACCATATATTTT.

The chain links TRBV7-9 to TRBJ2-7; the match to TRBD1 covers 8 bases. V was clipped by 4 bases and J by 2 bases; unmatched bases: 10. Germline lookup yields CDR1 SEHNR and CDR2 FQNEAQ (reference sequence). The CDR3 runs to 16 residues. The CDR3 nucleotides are TGTGCCAGCAGCTCCCCTGGGGGACAGGTAGCCTACGAGCAGTACTTC. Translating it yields CASSSPGGQVAYEQYF.